This T cell receptor (beta chain) is drawn from a study of blood T cell repertoires in COVID-19. Only in-frame clones appear in the TCRdb table, and some are missing; sequencing was by immunoSEQ multiplex PCR. The sample includes about 260,000 clones, just under 90% seen only once; the top ten take 0.87%. Input material: PBMCs or T cells enriched from blood (not recorded which). The clonotype originates from a man between 50 and 59 years old who had been exposed to COVID-19.

CDR3: CASSLGQGLTETQYF. CDR3 bases: TGTGCCAGCAGCCTCGGACAGGGGTTAACGGAGACCCAGTACTTC. The rearrangement uses TRBV11-1 and TRBJ2-5, with 9 bases matching TRBD1. Germline V gives CDR1 SGHAT, CDR2 FQDESV (reference sequence). After removal of 5 bases from V and 5 bases from J, the junction contained 9 bases not matched to a gene. The length of the CDR3 is 15 residues.